In its sample, the clone carrying this T cell receptor beta chain was seen a few times. Its antigen is still unknown. Though nominally healthy at sampling, donors likely had unrecorded immune exposures. The sample comes from a study of cytomegalovirus exposure and HLA in healthy donors. Whole-study results and caveats: A later analysis linked a missense variant in DCLRE1C to the trimming of TCR beta V and J genes. Association with HLA alleles at 0.05 false discovery rate was found for 15,000 or so TCR beta sequences in a later analysis.

PCR amplification relied on 60 Vbeta primers (plus 13 Jbeta primers). Original methodology: In a later analysis, of roughly 73 million unique beta chains, about 10 million appeared in at least two donors. Sequenced by immunoSEQ multiplex PCR; TCRdb stores in-frame clones only, minus some. Clone size and V and J calls were adopted from that table, with D and trimming inferred from the DNA. Of about 74,000 clones in the sample, 65% to 80% were seen once. This CDR3 has 16 residues. Germline assignment: CDR1 MDHEN and CDR2 SYDVKM. The V segment lost 6 bases and the J segment 4 bases; nucleotides outside the gene matches: 13.

This rearrangement joins TRBV28 to TRBJ1-2, with 8 bases identical to TRBD1. This receptor was taken from a woman in her forties in good health and CMV-seropositive. Input material: PBMCs. CDR3 in amino acids: CASRTPGQGFGYGYTF. The CDR3 bases are TGTGCCAGCAGAACTCCAGGACAGGGTTTCGGCTATGGCTACACCTTC.